The clone carrying this T cell receptor (beta chain) has a count of ten or more. Noted time point: persistent/refractory GD, antithyroid drugs over 5 years with positive TRAb. RNA from PBMCs was the source of the TCR library. This sample is part of a study of regulatory T cells in long-lasting Graves disease. Construction of the TCR beta libraries employed iRepertoire HTBI primers in conjunction with Arm-PCR of CDR3 regions. TCRdb independently ran MiXCR on the multiplex PCR reads; one entry per CDR3 protein. The sample consists of 300,000 to 500,000 distinct CDR3 sequences, around 20% of them appearing once. Here the sequenced sample was peripheral blood mononuclear cells (PBMCs), taken when the disease was refractory, from a patient treated with antithyroid drugs. The receptor's source is a female donor with Graves disease.

As DNA, the CDR3 is TGTGCCAGCAGCCTCCAACTGCCGAACACTGAAGCTTTCTTT. It encodes CASSLQLPNTEAFF. J is TRBJ1-1 and V is TRBV27; D gene ambiguous. The V and J ends lost 6 bases and 1 base respectively, with 12 bases between them. The CDR3 totals 14 residues. Germline-derived CDR1 and CDR2 are MNHEY and SMNVEV (reference sequence).